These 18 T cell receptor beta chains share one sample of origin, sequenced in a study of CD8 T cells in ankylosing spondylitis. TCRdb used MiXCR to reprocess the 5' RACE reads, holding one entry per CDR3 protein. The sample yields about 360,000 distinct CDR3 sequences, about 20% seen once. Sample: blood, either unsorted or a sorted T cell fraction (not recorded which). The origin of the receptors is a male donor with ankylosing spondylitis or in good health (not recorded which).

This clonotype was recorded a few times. CDR3 loop: CASRGLGPDEQFF. The CDR3 bases are TGTGCCAGCAGGGGGTTAGGGCCCGATGAGCAGTTCTTC. This chain links TRBV28 with TRBJ2-1; unclear D gene. The CDR3 has 13 residues. The ends were cut back, 6 bases at V and 8 bases at J, with 14 bases in the middle. Germline CDR1 and CDR2: MDHEN and SYDVKM.

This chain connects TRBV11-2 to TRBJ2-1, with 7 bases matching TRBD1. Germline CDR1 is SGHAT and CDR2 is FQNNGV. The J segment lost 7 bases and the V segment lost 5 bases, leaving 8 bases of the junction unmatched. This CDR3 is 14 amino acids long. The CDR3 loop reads CASSTKGAGNEQFF. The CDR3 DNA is TGTGCCAGCAGCACCAAGGGGGCGGGTAATGAGCAGTTCTTC.

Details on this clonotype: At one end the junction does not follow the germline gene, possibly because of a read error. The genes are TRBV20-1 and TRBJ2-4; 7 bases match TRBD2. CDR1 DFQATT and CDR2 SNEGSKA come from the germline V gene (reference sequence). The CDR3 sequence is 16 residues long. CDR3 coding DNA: TGCAGTGCTAGACCCGGGGAGAGACTAGCCCAAAACATTCAGTACTTC. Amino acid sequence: CSARPGERLAQNIQYF.

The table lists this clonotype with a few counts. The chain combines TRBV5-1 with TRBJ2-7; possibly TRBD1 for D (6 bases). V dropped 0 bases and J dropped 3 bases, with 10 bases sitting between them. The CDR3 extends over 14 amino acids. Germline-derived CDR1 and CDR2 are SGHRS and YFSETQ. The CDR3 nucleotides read TGCGCCAGCAGCTTGGGCAGGGGCAACTACGAGCAGTACTTC. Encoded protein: CASSLGRGNYEQYF.

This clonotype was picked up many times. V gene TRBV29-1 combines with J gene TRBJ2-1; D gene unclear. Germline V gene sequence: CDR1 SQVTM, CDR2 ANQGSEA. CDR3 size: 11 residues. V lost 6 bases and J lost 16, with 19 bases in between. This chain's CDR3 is CSVRAVNVSFF. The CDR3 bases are TGCAGCGTCCGGGCCGTAAACGTCTCTTTCTTC.

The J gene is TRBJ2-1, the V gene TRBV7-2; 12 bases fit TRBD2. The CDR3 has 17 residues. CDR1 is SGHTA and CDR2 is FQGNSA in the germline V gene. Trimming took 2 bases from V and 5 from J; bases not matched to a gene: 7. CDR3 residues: CASSLLAGGLVNNEQFF. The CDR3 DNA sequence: TGTGCCAGCAGCTTACTAGCGGGGGGGCTAGTAAACAATGAGCAGTTCTTC. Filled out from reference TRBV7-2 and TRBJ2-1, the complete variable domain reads GAGVSQSPSNKVTEKGKDVELRCDPISGHTALYWYRQSLGQGLEFLIYFQGNSAPDKSGLPSDRFSAERTGGSVSTLTIQRTQQEDSAVYLCASSLLAGGLVNNEQFFGPGTRLTVL.

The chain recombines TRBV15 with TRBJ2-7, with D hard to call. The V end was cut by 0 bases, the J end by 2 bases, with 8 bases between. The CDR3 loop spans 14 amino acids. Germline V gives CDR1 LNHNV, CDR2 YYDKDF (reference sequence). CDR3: CATSRDQDTYEQYF. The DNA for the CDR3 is TGTGCCACCAGCAGAGATCAGGATACCTACGAGCAGTACTTC.

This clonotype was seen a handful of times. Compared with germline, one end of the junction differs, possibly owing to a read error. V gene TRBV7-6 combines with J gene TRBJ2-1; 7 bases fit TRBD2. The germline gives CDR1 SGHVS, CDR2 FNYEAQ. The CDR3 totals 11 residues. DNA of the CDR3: TGTGCCAGCAGCTTAGGGGAGGGGATGATTTTC. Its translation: CASSLGEGMIF.

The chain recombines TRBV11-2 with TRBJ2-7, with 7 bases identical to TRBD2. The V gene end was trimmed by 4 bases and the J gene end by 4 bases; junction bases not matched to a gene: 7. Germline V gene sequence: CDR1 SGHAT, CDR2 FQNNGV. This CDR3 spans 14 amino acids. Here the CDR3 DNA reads TGTGCCAGCAGCTACGACTGGGGAGGGTACGAGCAGTACTTC. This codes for CASSYDWGGYEQYF.

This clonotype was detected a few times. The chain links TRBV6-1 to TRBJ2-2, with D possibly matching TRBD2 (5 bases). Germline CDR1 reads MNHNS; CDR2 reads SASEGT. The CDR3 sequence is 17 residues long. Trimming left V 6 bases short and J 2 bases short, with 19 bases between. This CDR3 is CASSSPLRGANTGELFF. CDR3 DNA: TGTGCCAGCAGCTCCCCCCTTCGGGGAGCTAACACCGGGGAGCTGTTTTTT.

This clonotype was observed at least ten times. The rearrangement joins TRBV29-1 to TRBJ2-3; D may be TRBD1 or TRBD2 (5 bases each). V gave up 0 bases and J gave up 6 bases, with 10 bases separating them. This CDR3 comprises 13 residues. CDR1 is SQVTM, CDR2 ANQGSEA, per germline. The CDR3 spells CSVEEGVGDTQYF. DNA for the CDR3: TGCAGCGTTGAAGAGGGGGTTGGGGATACGCAGTATTTT.

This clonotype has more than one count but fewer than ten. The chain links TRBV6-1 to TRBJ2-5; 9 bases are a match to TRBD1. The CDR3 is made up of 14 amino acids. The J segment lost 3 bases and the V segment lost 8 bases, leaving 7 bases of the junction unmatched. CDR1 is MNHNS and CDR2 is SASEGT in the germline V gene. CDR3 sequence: CASSGTGMKETQYF. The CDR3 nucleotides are TGTGCCAGCTCCGGGACAGGGATGAAAGAGACCCAGTACTTC.

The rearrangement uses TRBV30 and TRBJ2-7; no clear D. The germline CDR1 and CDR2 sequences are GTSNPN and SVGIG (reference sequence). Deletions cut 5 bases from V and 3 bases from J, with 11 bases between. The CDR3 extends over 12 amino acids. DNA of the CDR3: TGTGCCTGGGATACAGTGGGCTACGAGCAGTACTTC. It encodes CAWDTVGYEQYF. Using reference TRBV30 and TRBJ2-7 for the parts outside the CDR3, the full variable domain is SQTIHQWPATLVQPVGSPLSLECTVEGTSNPNLYWYRQAAGRGLQLLFYSVGIGQISSEVPQNLSASRPQDRQFILSSKKLLLSDSGFYLCAWDTVGYEQYFGPGTRLTVT.

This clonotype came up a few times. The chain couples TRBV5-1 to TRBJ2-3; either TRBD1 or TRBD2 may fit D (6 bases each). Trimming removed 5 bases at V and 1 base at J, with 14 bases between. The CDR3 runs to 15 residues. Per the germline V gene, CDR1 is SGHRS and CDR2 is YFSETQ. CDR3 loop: CASSAGHHGTDTQYF. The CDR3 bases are TGCGCCAGCAGTGCGGGACACCATGGCACAGATACGCAGTATTTT. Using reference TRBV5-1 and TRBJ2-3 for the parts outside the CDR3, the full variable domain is KAGVTQTPRYLIKTRGQQVTLSCSPISGHRSVSWYQQTPGQGLQFLFEYFSETQRNKGNFPGRFSGRQFSNSRSEMNVSTLELGDSALYLCASSAGHHGTDTQYFGPGTRLTVL.

The CDR3 nucleotides read TGTGCCAGCAGCGTAGGTGGAGGGACCGGAAACACCATATATTTT. Amino acid sequence: CASSVGGGTGNTIYF. The J gene is TRBJ1-3, the V gene TRBV9; possibly TRBD1 for D (5 bases). V shed 0 bases and J shed 4 bases, with 11 bases lying between them. Germline CDR1 is SGDLS and CDR2 is YYNGEE. The length of the CDR3 is 15 residues.

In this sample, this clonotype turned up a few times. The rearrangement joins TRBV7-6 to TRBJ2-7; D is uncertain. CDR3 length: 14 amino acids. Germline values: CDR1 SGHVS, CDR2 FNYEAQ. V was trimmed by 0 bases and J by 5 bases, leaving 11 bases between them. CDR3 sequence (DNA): TGTGCCAGCAGCTTAGCCAGCTGGGAAAACGAGCAGTACTTC. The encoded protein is CASSLASWENEQYF. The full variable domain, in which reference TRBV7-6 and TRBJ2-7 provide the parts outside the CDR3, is GAGVSQSPRYKVTKRGQDVALRCDPISGHVSLYWYRQALGQGPEFLTYFNYEAQQDKSGLPNDRFSAERPEGSISTLTIQRTEQRDSAMYRCASSLASWENEQYFGPGTRLTVT.

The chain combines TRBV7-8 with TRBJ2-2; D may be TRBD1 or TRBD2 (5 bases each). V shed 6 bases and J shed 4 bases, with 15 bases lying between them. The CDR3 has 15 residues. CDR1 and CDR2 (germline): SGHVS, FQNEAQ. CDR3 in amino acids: CASRNTGTFTGELFF. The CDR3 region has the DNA TGTGCCAGCAGGAATACCGGGACGTTCACCGGGGAGCTGTTTTTT.

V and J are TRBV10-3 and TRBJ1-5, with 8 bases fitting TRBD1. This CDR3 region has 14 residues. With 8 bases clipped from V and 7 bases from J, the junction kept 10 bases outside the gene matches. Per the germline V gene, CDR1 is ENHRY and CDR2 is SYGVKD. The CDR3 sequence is CAISPDRGPQPQHF. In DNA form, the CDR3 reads TGTGCCATCTCACCCGACAGGGGCCCACAGCCCCAGCATTTT.